These 6 T cell receptor beta chains came from one sample sequenced in a study of blood T cell repertoires in COVID-19. The repertoire was sequenced with immunoSEQ multiplex PCR; TCRdb's copy has only in-frame clones and lacks some. The data hold tens of thousands of clones, with 88% observed a single time. Sequencing input: peripheral blood. The receptors originated from a man between 60 and 75 years old with active COVID-19.

This chain connects TRBV27 to TRBJ1-6, with 11 bases matching TRBD1. The CDR3 is 16 amino acids. Germline-derived CDR1 and CDR2 are MNHEY and SMNVEV (reference sequence). Trimming took 5 bases from V and 8 from J; bases not matched to a gene: 8. The CDR3 DNA follows: TGTGCCAGCAGTACCTGGGACAGGGGGGCAGATTCACCCCTCCACTTT. Its translation is CASSTWDRGADSPLHF.

The V and J genes are TRBV21-1 and TRBJ2-7; whether TRBD2, the table's D call, matches the DNA was not checked. TRBV21-1 counts as a pseudogene. CDR3 length equals 20 residues. CDR3 sequence: CASSKGGEVAGGPLSREQYF. The CDR3 DNA follows: TGTGCCAGCAGCAAAGGGGGGGAGGTAGCGGGAGGGCCTCTTTCAAGGGAGCAGTACTTC.

This sequence joins TRBV29-1 and TRBJ2-5, with 7 bases fitting TRBD2. V was pared by 0 bases and J by 1 base, with 2 bases of the junction left unmatched. The CDR3 contains 14 residues. Germline V gives CDR1 SQVTM, CDR2 ANQGSEA. CDR3 nucleotide sequence: TGCAGCGTTGAAGAGGCGGGAGCCCAAGAGACCCAGTACTTC. Protein: CSVEEAGAQETQYF.

This chain uses TRBV29-1 with TRBJ1-1; D possibly corresponds to TRBD1 (5 bases). V lost 7 bases to trimming and J lost 0 bases, with 12 bases between them. This CDR3 region has 13 residues. Germline CDR1 is SQVTM and CDR2 is ANQGSEA. This CDR3 reads CSARGTLNTEAFF. Here the CDR3 DNA reads TGCAGCGCTCGGGGGACCCTGAACACTGAAGCTTTCTTT.

This clone came up once. The rearrangement joins TRBV19 to TRBJ2-1; perhaps TRBD1 as D (5 bases). The CDR3 consists of 14 residues. V was trimmed by 4 bases and J by 0 bases, leaving 7 bases between them. Germline loops: CDR1 LNHDA, CDR2 SQIVND (reference sequence). Written as DNA, the CDR3 is TGTGCCAGTAGTAGGGGCCTCTCCTACAATGAGCAGTTCTTC. Amino acid sequence: CASSRGLSYNEQFF.

V usage is TRBV2 and J usage is TRBJ1-3; 9 bases agree with TRBD1. The germline gives CDR1 SNHLY, CDR2 FYNNEI. The CDR3 has 14 amino acids. Germline trimming cut 7 bases from V and 3 bases from J; bases unmatched to any gene: 4. The DNA for the CDR3 is TGTGCCAGCATACCGGGACAGGGTGGAAACACCATATATTTT. Its translation: CASIPGQGGNTIYF.